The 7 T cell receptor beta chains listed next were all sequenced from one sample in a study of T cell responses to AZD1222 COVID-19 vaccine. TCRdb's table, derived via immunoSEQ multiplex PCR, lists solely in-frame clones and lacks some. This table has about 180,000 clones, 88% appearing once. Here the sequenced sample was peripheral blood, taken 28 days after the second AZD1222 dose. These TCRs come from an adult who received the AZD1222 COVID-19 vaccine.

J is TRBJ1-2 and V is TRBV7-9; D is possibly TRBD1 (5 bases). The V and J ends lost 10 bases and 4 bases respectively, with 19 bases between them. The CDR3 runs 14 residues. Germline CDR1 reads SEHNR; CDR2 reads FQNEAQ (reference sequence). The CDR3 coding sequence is TGTGCCATCTCGCGGACCGGGGGGGGCTATGGCTACACCTTC. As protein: CAISRTGGGYGYTF.

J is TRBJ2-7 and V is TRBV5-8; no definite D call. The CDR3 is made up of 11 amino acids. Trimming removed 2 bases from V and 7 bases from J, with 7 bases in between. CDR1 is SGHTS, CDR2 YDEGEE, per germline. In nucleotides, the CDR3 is TGTGCCAGCAGCTTATGGCAGGAGCAGTACTTC. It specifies CASSLWQEQYF. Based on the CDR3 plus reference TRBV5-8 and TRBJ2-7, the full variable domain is EAGVTQSPTHLIKTRGQQATLRCSPISGHTSVYWYQQALGLGLQFLLWYDEGEERNRGNFPPRFSGRQFPNYSSELNVNALELEDSALYLCASSLWQEQYFGPGTRLTVT.

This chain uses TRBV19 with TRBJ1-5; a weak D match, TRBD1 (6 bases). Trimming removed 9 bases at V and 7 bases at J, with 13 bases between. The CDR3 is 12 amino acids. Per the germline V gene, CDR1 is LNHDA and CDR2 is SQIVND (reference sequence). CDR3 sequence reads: CASAGGLQPQHF. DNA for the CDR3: TGTGCCAGCGCGGGGGGGCTCCAGCCCCAGCATTTT.

CDR3 coding DNA: TGCGCCAGCAGTGAGTCGTCACAGGGCCCTATCTTATTTAACTATGGCTACACCTTC. It yields the protein CASSESSQGPILFNYGYTF. The rearrangement joins TRBV10-2 to TRBJ1-2; a weak D match, TRBD1 (6 bases). The CDR3 has 19 amino acids. From germline, CDR1 is WSHSY and CDR2 SAAADI. V lost 0 bases to trimming and J lost 1 base, with 21 bases between them.

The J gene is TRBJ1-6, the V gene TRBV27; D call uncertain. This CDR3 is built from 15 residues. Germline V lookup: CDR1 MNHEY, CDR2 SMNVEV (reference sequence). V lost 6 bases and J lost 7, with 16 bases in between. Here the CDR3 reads CASRSITQDNSPLHF. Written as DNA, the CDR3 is TGTGCCAGCAGATCTATAACTCAGGACAATTCACCCCTCCACTTT.

As DNA, the CDR3 is TGTGCCAGCAGCCAGGACAGGGCCCGACATGGCTACACCTTC. This gives the protein CASSQDRARHGYTF. The chain employs TRBV11-1 and TRBJ1-2, with 8 bases lining up with TRBD1. With 5 bases clipped from V and 6 bases from J, the junction kept 8 bases outside the gene matches. The CDR3 is 14 amino acids. Germline V gene sequence: CDR1 SGHAT, CDR2 FQDESV (reference sequence).

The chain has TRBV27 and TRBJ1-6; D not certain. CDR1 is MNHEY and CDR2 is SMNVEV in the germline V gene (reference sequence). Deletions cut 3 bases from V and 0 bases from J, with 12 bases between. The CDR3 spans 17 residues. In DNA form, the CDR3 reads TGTGCCAGCAGTTTTAGGAAGCCGAGCTCCTATAATTCACCCCTCCACTTT. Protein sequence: CASSFRKPSSYNSPLHF.